The 14 T cell receptor beta chains reported below all come from one sample, sequenced in a study of CD8 T cells in Susac syndrome. RNA was extracted with the RNeasy kit, and a quantity of about 0.45 to 1 ug was reverse transcribed using random hexamers. TCRdb reprocessed the immunoSEQ multiplex PCR reads with MiXCR, giving one entry per CDR3 protein. The table lists around 150,000 distinct CDR3 sequences, around 94% of them singletons, with around 0.14% in the top ten. The specimen sequenced was CD4+ T cells from PBMCs. These receptors were collected from a human donor in good health.

The V and J genes are TRBV20-1 and TRBJ2-1; 8 positions agree with TRBD2. The V gene's germline CDR1 is DFQATT and CDR2 SNEGSKA (reference sequence). Losses at the gene ends were 2 bases for V and 9 bases for J; bases not matched to a gene: 9. This CDR3 has 14 residues. The CDR3 sequence is CSARPSGGAGEQFF. The CDR3 DNA reads as TGCAGTGCTAGACCTTCGGGGGGGGCCGGTGAGCAGTTCTTC.

The chain has TRBV2 and TRBJ2-7; D perhaps matches TRBD1 (5 bases). The CDR3 length is 13 residues. Trimming left V 7 bases short and J 6 bases short, with 16 bases between. The germline gives CDR1 SNHLY, CDR2 FYNNEI. The CDR3 coding sequence is TGTGCCAGCACTTTAGACAGTCGTTCCGAGCAGTACTTC. Its protein product is CASTLDSRSEQYF. Together with reference TRBV2 and TRBJ2-7, the CDR3 gives the full variable domain: EPEVTQTPSHQVTQMGQEVILRCVPISNHLYFYWYRQILGQKVEFLVSFYNNEISEKSEIFDDQFSVERPDGSNFTLKIRSTKLEDSAMYFCASTLDSRSEQYFGPGTRLTVT.

V usage is TRBV15 and J usage is TRBJ1-5; D not certain. CDR1 is LNHNV, CDR2 YYDKDF, per germline (reference sequence). The ends were cut back, 8 bases at V and 5 bases at J, with 13 bases in the middle. CDR3 size: 13 residues. CDR3 residues: CATGIGADQPQHF. The CDR3 nucleotides read TGTGCCACCGGTATCGGAGCGGATCAGCCCCAGCATTTT. The full variable domain, completed using reference TRBV15 and TRBJ1-5, is DAMVIQNPRYQVTQFGKPVTLSCSQTLNHNVMYWYQQKSSQAPKLLFHYYDKDFNNEADTPDNFQSRRPNTSFCFLDIRSPGLGDTAMYLCATGIGADQPQHFGDGTRLSIL.

The rearrangement links TRBV5-1 to TRBJ2-1; D is undetermined. Germline-derived CDR1 and CDR2 are SGHRS and YFSETQ. There are 15 residues in the CDR3. V was trimmed by 0 bases and J by 6 bases, leaving 13 bases between them. CDR3 DNA: TGCGCCAGCAGCTTGGACGGTCCGCCTGTCAATGAGCAGTTCTTC. It encodes CASSLDGPPVNEQFF.

The chain carries TRBV20-1 and TRBJ2-1; D may correspond to TRBD1 or TRBD2 (5 bases each). This CDR3 comprises 14 residues. V was trimmed by 3 bases and J by 4 bases, leaving 13 bases between them. Germline V gives CDR1 DFQATT, CDR2 SNEGSKA (reference sequence). Here the CDR3 reads CSASRGEIYNEQFF. As DNA, the CDR3 is TGCAGTGCTAGTCGAGGGGAAATTTACAATGAGCAGTTCTTC.

The chain joins TRBV7-6 to TRBJ1-2, with 7 positions matching TRBD1. CDR1 is SGHVS, CDR2 FNYEAQ, per germline. This CDR3 is built from 17 residues. The junction had 9 bases not matched to a gene; V was cut back by 2 bases and J by 0 bases. CDR3 protein: CASSLSRGQPPNYGYTF. Here the CDR3 DNA reads TGTGCCAGCAGCTTAAGTCGGGGACAGCCCCCTAACTATGGCTACACCTTC.

The chain joins TRBV7-9 to TRBJ2-7; a possible D gene is TRBD2 (6 bases). CDR3 size: 13 residues. V was cut by 4 bases and J by 12 bases, with 19 bases left in between. Germline CDR1 and CDR2: SEHNR and FQNEAQ (reference sequence). The CDR3 region is CASSSYDTGESYF. The CDR3 bases are TGTGCCAGCAGCTCTTACGACACGGGAGAGTCGTACTTC. The variable domain in full, completed from reference TRBV7-9 and TRBJ2-7, reads DTGVSQNPRHKITKRGQNVTFRCDPISEHNRLYWYRQTLGQGPEFLTYFQNEAQLEKSRLLSDRFSAERPKGSFSTLEIQRTEQGDSAMYLCASSSYDTGESYFGPGTRLTVT.

The table lists this clonotype with a count of one. The V and J genes are TRBV20-1 and TRBJ2-3, with TRBD2 matching 7 bases. The length of the CDR3 is 15 residues. CDR1 DFQATT and CDR2 SNEGSKA come from the germline V gene (reference sequence). J was trimmed by 2 bases and V by 3 bases; bases with no gene match: 8. The CDR3 DNA is TGCAGTGCTAGTCGAGTGGGGGGGAACACAGATACGCAGTATTTT. Its translation is CSASRVGGNTDTQYF.

The chain links TRBV23-1 to TRBJ2-3, with a possible D match to TRBD1 (6 bases). TRBV23-1 is an ORF; its function is uncertain. V was pared by 1 base and J by 6 bases, with 17 bases between. The CDR3 extends over 16 amino acids. This CDR3 is CASSQLGQGFWDTQYF. As DNA, the CDR3 is TGCGCCAGCAGTCAATTAGGCCAGGGGTTCTGGGATACGCAGTATTTT.

The CDR3 loop is CASSQESARRETQYF. For the CDR3, the DNA is TGCGCCAGCAGCCAAGAATCCGCTAGACGGGAGACCCAGTACTTC. V usage is TRBV4-1 and J usage is TRBJ2-5; D remains ambiguous. V shed 0 bases and J shed 5 bases, with 13 bases lying between them. Germline V gene sequence: CDR1 MGHRA, CDR2 YSYEKL. The CDR3 runs to 15 residues.

The chain is built from TRBV20-1 and TRBJ2-1; the match to TRBD1 covers 9 bases. The CDR3 sequence is 14 residues long. V lost 6 bases to trimming and J lost 10 bases; unmatched junction nucleotides: 13. From germline, CDR1 is DFQATT and CDR2 SNEGSKA (reference sequence). The CDR3 sequence is CSAIHAQGAEEQFF. In nucleotides, the CDR3 is TGCAGTGCCATACACGCACAGGGGGCGGAGGAGCAGTTCTTC.

The genes are TRBV29-1 and TRBJ2-5; D gene uncertain. Germline loops: CDR1 SQVTM, CDR2 ANQGSEA. The CDR3 loop spans 14 amino acids. The ends were cut back, 1 base at V and 5 bases at J, with 14 bases in the middle. The CDR3 nucleotides are TGCAGCGTTGAAGGAACAGCCATACGGGAGACCCAGTACTTC. Translating gives CSVEGTAIRETQYF. The entire variable domain, with the rest obtained from reference TRBV29-1 and TRBJ2-5, is as follows: SAVISQKPSRDICQRGTSLTIQCQVDSQVTMMFWYRQQPGQSLTLIATANQGSEATYESGFVIDKFPISRPNLTFSTLTVSNMSPEDSSIYLCSVEGTAIRETQYFGPGTRLLVL.

The rearrangement uses TRBV19 and TRBJ2-1; D is perhaps TRBD1 (6 bases). CDR1 and CDR2 (germline): LNHDA, SQIVND (reference sequence). The CDR3 length is 11 residues. V was trimmed by 6 bases and J by 9 bases, leaving 9 bases between them. The CDR3 is CASRQGPEQFF. The CDR3 nucleotides are TGTGCCAGTAGACAGGGTCCTGAGCAGTTCTTC.

Only one count was recorded for this clonotype. The CDR3 spells CSATSGGAYEQFF. The CDR3 DNA is TGCAGTGCTACTAGCGGGGGGGCCTACGAGCAGTTCTTC. This chain links TRBV20-1 with TRBJ2-1, with TRBD2 matching 12 bases. CDR1 and CDR2 (germline): DFQATT, SNEGSKA (reference sequence). The CDR3 extends over 13 amino acids. The V and J ends lost 4 bases and 10 bases, in that order; junction bases with no gene match: 5.